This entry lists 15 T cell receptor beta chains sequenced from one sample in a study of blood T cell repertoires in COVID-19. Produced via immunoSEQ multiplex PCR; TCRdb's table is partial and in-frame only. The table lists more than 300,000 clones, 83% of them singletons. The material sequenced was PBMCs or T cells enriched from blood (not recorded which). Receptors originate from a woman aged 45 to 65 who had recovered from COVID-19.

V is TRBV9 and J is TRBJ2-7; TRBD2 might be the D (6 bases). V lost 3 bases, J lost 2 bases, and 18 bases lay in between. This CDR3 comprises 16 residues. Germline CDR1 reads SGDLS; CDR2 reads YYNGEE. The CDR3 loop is CASSAELGTPTYEQYF. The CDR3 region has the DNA TGTGCCAGCAGCGCCGAGTTGGGGACTCCTACCTACGAGCAGTACTTC.

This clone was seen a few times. The CDR3 coding sequence is TGTGCCAGCAGTCGTAACACTGAAGCTTTCTTT. It specifies CASSRNTEAFF. The chain is built from TRBV5-8 and TRBJ1-1; no clear D. Germline CDR1 and CDR2: SGHTS and YDEGEE. The CDR3 contains 11 residues. V lost 5 bases and J 2 bases, leaving 4 bases between the germline ends.

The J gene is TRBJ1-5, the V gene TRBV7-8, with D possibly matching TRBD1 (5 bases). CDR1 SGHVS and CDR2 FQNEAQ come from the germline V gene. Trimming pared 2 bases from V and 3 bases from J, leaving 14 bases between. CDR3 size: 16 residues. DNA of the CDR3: TGTGCCAGCAGCTTAAGTCCTGGGACTCTCAATCAGCCCCAGCATTTT. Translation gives CASSLSPGTLNQPQHF.

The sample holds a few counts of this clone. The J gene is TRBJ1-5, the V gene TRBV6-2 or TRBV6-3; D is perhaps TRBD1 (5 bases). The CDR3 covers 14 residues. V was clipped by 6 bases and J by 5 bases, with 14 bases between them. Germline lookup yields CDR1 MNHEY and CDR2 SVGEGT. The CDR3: CASSNGGKHQPQHF. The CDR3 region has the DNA TGTGCCAGCAGCAACGGGGGAAAGCATCAGCCCCAGCATTTT.

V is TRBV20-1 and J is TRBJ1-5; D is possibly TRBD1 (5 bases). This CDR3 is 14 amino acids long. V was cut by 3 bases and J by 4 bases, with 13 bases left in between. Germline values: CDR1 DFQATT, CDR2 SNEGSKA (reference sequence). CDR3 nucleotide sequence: TGCAGTGCTAGTGGTACTGGGGGGAATCAGCCCCAGCATTTT. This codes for CSASGTGGNQPQHF.

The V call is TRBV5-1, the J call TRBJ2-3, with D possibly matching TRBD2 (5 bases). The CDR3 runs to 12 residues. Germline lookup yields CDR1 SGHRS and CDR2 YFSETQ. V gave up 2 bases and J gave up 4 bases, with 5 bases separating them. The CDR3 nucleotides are TGCGCCAGCAGCTTTAGCGCAGATACGCAGTATTTT. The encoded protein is CASSFSADTQYF.

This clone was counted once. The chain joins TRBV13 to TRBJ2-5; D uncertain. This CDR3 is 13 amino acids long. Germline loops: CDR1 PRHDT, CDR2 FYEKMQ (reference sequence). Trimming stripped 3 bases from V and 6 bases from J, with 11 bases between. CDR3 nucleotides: TGTGCCAGCAGCTTTGATCAGGCGCAGACCCAGTACTTC. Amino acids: CASSFDQAQTQYF.

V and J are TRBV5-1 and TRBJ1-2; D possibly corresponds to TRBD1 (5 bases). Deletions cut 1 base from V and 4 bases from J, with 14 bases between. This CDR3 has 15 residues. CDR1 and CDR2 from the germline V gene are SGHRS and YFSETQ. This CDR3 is CASSLTAGTVYGYTF. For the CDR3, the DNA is TGCGCCAGCAGCTTGACCGCCGGGACTGTCTATGGCTACACCTTC.

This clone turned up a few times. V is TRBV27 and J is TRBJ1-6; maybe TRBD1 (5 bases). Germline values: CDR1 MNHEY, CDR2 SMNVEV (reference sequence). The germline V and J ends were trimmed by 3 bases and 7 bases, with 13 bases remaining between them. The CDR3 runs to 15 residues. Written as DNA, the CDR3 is TGTGCCAGCAGTTTTGGGCTGGCAGGGAATTCACCCCTCCACTTT. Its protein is CASSFGLAGNSPLHF.

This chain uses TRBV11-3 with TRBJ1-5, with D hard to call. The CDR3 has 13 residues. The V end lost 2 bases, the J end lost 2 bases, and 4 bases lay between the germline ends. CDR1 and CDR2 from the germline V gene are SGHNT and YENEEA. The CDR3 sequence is CASSLRGNQPQHF. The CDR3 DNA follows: TGTGCCAGCAGCTTACGTGGCAATCAGCCCCAGCATTTT.

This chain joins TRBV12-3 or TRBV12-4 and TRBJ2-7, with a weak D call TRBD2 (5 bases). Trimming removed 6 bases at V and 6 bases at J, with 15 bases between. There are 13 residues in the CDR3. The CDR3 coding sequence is TGTGCCAGCAGCCTTAGACCGGAGGCCGAGCAGTACTTC. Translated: CASSLRPEAEQYF.

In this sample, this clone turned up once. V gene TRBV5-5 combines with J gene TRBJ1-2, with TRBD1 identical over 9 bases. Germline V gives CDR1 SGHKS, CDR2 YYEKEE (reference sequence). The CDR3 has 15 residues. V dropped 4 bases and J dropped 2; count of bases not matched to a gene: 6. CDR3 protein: CASSHSGTGNYGYTF. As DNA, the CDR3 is TGTGCCAGCAGCCATTCCGGGACAGGGAACTATGGCTACACCTTC.

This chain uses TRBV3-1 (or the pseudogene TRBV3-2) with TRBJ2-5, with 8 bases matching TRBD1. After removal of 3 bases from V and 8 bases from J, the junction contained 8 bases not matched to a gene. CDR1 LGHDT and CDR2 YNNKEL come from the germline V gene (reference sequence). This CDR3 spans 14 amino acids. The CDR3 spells CASSHLGQGITQYF. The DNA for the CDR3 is TGTGCCAGCAGCCACCTAGGACAGGGTATTACCCAGTACTTC.

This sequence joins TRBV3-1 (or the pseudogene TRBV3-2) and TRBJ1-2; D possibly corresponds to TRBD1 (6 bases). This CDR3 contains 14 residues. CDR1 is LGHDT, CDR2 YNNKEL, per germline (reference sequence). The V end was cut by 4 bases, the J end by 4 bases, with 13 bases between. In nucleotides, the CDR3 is TGTGCCAGCAGCCGACAGGCCCAGAGCTATGGCTACACCTTC. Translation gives CASSRQAQSYGYTF.

This CDR3 is CASRVQGNQPQHF. In nucleotides, the CDR3 is TGTGCCAGCAGGGTCCAGGGCAATCAGCCCCAGCATTTT. The chain employs TRBV7-2 and TRBJ1-5; D is uncertain. Between the trimmed V and J ends, which lost 6 bases and 2 bases, there was a span of 8 bases. Per germline, CDR1 SGHTA and CDR2 FQGNSA. The length of the CDR3 is 13 residues.